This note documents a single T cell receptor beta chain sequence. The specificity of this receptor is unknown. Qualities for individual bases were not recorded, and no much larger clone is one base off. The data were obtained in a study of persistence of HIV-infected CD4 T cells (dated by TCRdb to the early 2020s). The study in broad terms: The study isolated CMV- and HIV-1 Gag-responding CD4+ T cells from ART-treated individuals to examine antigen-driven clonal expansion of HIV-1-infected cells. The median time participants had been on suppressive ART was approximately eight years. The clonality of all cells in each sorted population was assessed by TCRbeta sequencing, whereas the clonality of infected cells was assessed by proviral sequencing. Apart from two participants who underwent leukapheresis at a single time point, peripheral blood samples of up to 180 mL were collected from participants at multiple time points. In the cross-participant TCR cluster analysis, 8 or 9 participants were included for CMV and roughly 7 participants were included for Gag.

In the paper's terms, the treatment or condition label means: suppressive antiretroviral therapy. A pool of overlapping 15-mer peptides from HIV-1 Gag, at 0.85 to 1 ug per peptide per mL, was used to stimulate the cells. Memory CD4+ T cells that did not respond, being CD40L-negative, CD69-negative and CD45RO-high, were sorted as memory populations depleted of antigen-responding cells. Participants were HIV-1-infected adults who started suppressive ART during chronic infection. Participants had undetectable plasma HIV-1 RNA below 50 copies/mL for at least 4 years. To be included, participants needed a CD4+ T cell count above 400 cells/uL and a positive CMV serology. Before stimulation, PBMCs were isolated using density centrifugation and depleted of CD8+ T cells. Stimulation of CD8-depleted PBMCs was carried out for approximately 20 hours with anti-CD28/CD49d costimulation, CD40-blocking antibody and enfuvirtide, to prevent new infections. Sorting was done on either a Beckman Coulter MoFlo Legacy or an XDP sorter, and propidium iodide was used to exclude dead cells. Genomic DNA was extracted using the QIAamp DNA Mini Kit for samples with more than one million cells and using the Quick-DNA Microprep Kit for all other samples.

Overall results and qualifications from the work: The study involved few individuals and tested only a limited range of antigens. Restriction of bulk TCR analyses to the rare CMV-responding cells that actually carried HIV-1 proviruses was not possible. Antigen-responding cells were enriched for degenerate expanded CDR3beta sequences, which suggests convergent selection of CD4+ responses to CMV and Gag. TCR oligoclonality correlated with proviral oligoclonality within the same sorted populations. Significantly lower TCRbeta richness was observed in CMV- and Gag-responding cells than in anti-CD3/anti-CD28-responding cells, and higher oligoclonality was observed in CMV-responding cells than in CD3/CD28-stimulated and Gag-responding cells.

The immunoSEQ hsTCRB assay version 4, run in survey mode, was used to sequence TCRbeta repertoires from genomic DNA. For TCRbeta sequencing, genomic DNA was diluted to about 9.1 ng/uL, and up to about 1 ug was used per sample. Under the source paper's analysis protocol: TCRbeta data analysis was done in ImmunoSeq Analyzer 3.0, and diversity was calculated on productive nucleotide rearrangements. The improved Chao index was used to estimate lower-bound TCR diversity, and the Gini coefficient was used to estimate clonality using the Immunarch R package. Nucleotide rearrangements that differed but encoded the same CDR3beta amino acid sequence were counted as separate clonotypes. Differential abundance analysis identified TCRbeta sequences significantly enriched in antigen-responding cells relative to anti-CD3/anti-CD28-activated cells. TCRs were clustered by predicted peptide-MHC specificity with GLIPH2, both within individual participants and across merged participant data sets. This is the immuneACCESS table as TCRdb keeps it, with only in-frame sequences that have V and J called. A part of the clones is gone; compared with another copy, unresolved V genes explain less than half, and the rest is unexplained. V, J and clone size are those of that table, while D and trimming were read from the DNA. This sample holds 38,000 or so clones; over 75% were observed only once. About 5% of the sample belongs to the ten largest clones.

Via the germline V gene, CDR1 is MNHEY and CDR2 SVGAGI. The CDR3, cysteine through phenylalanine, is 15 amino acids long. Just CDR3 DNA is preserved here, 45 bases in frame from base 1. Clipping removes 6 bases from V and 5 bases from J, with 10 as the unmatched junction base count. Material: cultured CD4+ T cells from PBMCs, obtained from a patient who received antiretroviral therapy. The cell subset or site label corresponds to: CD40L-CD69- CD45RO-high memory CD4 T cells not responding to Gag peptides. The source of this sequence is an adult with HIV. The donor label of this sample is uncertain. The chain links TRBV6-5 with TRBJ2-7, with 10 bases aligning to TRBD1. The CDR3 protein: CASRLPGQGNDEQYF. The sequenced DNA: TGTGCCAGCAGACTCCCGGGACAGGGGAACGACGAGCAGTACTTC.